This entry lists 19 T cell receptor beta chains sequenced from one sample in a study of CD8+ T cells in alopecia areata. Treatment here: oral pan-JAK inhibitor, 5-10 mg twice daily. cDNA prepared by RNA extraction and subsequent reverse transcription served as the template for sequencing. Using immunoSEQ multiplex PCR, the repertoire was profiled, and TCRdb retains in-frame clones only, with some absent. The sample holds about 200,000 clones, under 80% seen once. The material sequenced was CD4+ T cells sorted from blood, taken between weeks 47 and 50, from a patient treated with tofacitinib. Every receptor here comes from a human donor with alopecia areata.

This CDR3 is CASSFTDRASPLHF. The CDR3 nucleotides are TGTGCCAGCAGCTTTACCGACAGGGCGTCACCCCTCCACTTT. The rearrangement joins TRBV5-8 to TRBJ1-6; the match to TRBD1 covers 7 bases. With 2 bases clipped from V and 10 bases from J, the junction kept 6 bases outside the gene matches. CDR1 is SGHTS, CDR2 YDEGEE, per germline. This CDR3 contains 14 residues.

This chain joins TRBV30 and TRBJ2-1; tentative D call: TRBD2 (6 bases). The CDR3 runs to 16 residues. Germline V gives CDR1 GTSNPN, CDR2 SVGIG (reference sequence). V dropped 2 bases and J dropped 5 bases, with 19 bases sitting between them. In DNA form, the CDR3 reads TGTGCCTGGAGTTCCCACCCAAGGGACTTAAACAATGAGCAGTTCTTC. Translating gives CAWSSHPRDLNNEQFF.

The rearrangement links TRBV18 to TRBJ2-2; the match to TRBD1 covers 9 bases. In germline, CDR1 is KGHSH, CDR2 LQKENI. This CDR3 is built from 15 residues. Trimming took 5 bases from V and 6 from J; bases not matched to a gene: 7. Here the CDR3 reads CASSTQQGAPGELFF. CDR3 bases: TGTGCCAGCTCAACCCAACAGGGGGCGCCCGGGGAGCTGTTTTTT. Variable domain in full (rest from reference TRBV18 and TRBJ2-2): NAGVMQNPRHLVRRRGQEARLRCSPMKGHSHVYWYRQLPEEGLKFMVYLQKENIIDESGMPKERFSAEFPKEGPSILRIQQVVRGDSAAYFCASSTQQGAPGELFFGEGSRLTVL.

The rearrangement uses TRBV11-2 and TRBJ1-2; possible D gene TRBD1, 5 bases. V dropped 1 base and J dropped 6 bases, with 15 bases sitting between them. Germline assignment: CDR1 SGHAT and CDR2 FQNNGV. The CDR3 is 15 residues long. The DNA of the CDR3 is TGTGCCAGCAGCTTAGGGGGCGCGGGAATCGATGGCTACACCTTC. This codes for CASSLGGAGIDGYTF.

This clone was picked up one time. The genes are TRBV30 and TRBJ1-5, with D possibly TRBD1 on 5 matching bases. Germline CDR1 GTSNPN, CDR2 SVGIG (reference sequence). The CDR3 sequence is 16 residues long. The V end was cut by 3 bases, the J end by 2 bases, with 17 bases between. The CDR3 loop reads CAWRLWLGDGNQPQHF. As DNA, the CDR3 is TGTGCCTGGAGACTCTGGTTAGGGGATGGCAATCAGCCCCAGCATTTT.

The genes are TRBV6-5 and TRBJ2-3; no definite D call. Trimming pared 6 bases from V and 0 bases from J, leaving 10 bases between. This CDR3 region has 14 residues. Germline-derived CDR1 and CDR2 are MNHEY and SVGAGI. CDR3 residues: CASRSDFSTDTQYF. CDR3 nucleotides: TGTGCCAGCAGGTCAGACTTCAGCACAGATACGCAGTATTTT.

This clone was seen a handful of times. Other DNA variants within this sample encode the same CDR3. This chain connects TRBV6-6 to TRBJ1-2, with D uncertain. Germline V gene sequence: CDR1 MNHNY, CDR2 SVGAGI (reference sequence). Trimming took 5 bases from V and 5 from J, leaving 9 bases between them. The CDR3 sequence is 12 residues long. For the CDR3, the DNA is TGTGCCAGCAGTCCCGGCGCGTATGGCTACACCTTC. It codes for CASSPGAYGYTF.

This clone was seen once. The chain combines TRBV9 with TRBJ2-7; a possible D gene is TRBD1 (5 bases). This CDR3 has 15 residues. CDR1 and CDR2 (germline): SGDLS, YYNGEE. Trimming removed 4 bases at V and 1 base at J, with 15 bases between. DNA for the CDR3: TGTGCCAGCAGCAAAGGACAAGTCACTTCCTACGAGCAGTACTTC. It specifies CASSKGQVTSYEQYF.

The rearrangement uses TRBV5-1 and TRBJ2-7; maybe TRBD1 (7 bases). Trimming stripped 5 bases from V and 5 bases from J, with 20 bases between. Germline assignment: CDR1 SGHRS and CDR2 YFSETQ. CDR3 length: 15 amino acids. CDR3 loop: CASSAPEQGTDEQYF. CDR3 sequence (DNA): TGCGCCAGCAGTGCCCCGGAACAGGGGACTGACGAGCAGTACTTC.

This sequence joins TRBV15 and TRBJ1-1; D not resolved. Germline V lookup: CDR1 LNHNV, CDR2 YYDKDF (reference sequence). The CDR3 consists of 13 residues. Trimming stripped 1 base from V and 1 base from J, with 4 bases between. In nucleotides, the CDR3 is TGTGCCACCAGCAGAGGGGGGAACACTGAAGCTTTCTTT. It encodes CATSRGGNTEAFF. Complete variable domain (other parts from reference TRBV15 and TRBJ1-1): DAMVIQNPRYQVTQFGKPVTLSCSQTLNHNVMYWYQQKSSQAPKLLFHYYDKDFNNEADTPDNFQSRRPNTSFCFLDIRSPGLGDTAMYLCATSRGGNTEAFFGQGTRLTVV.

This clone has just a few counts. This chain links TRBV7-2 with TRBJ2-7; D remains ambiguous. V dropped 6 bases and J dropped 3 bases, with 9 bases sitting between them. CDR3 size: 12 residues. Germline V lookup: CDR1 SGHTA, CDR2 FQGNSA. CDR3 DNA: TGTGCCAGCAGAAGAAGTAGCTACGAGCAGTACTTC. Protein product: CASRRSSYEQYF.

V usage is TRBV7-2 and J usage is TRBJ2-7, with TRBD2 matching over 10 bases. The CDR3 sequence is 17 residues long. Germline assignment: CDR1 SGHTA and CDR2 FQGNSA. J lost 4 bases, V lost 0 bases, and 9 bases had no gene match. The CDR3 loop is CASSLAASGGGRYEQYF. CDR3 coding DNA: TGTGCCAGCAGCTTAGCGGCTAGCGGGGGAGGTAGATACGAGCAGTACTTC.

The V gene is TRBV15, the J gene TRBJ2-2, with a weak D call TRBD2 (5 bases). CDR1 LNHNV and CDR2 YYDKDF come from the germline V gene (reference sequence). The CDR3 runs 16 residues. Trimming left V 6 bases short and J 5 bases short, with 19 bases between. CDR3 in DNA: TGTGCCACCAGGAGCAGCGGCCACTTGGTTACCGGGGAGCTGTTTTTT. Its protein is CATRSSGHLVTGELFF.

The chain has TRBV25-1 and TRBJ1-2; D ambiguous. This CDR3 contains 13 residues. Germline V gene sequence: CDR1 MGHDK, CDR2 SYGVNS. Trimming stripped 1 base from V and 7 bases from J, with 10 bases between. CDR3 amino acids: CASSEFRRAGYTF. In DNA form, the CDR3 reads TGTGCCAGCAGTGAATTTCGAAGGGCTGGCTACACCTTC.

V and J are TRBV27 and TRBJ1-2; a possible D gene is TRBD1 (5 bases). The germline V gene has CDR1 MNHEY and CDR2 SMNVEV (reference sequence). The CDR3 runs 13 residues. Trimming removed 8 bases at V and 2 bases at J, with 12 bases between. The CDR3 coding sequence is TGTGCCAGCGGAGAGGGACCGAACTATGGCTACACCTTC. It encodes CASGEGPNYGYTF.

This clone came up a few times. V gene TRBV29-1 combines with J gene TRBJ1-1, with D perhaps matching TRBD1 (6 bases). This CDR3 region has 13 residues. Trimming left V 6 bases short and J 11 bases short, with 22 bases between. Per germline, CDR1 SQVTM and CDR2 ANQGSEA. The chain's CDR3 is CSVSVDRMKGAFF. The CDR3 nucleotides are TGCAGCGTCTCCGTAGACAGGATGAAAGGGGCTTTCTTT. The whole variable domain, remainder taken from reference TRBV29-1 and TRBJ1-1, is SAVISQKPSRDICQRGTSLTIQCQVDSQVTMMFWYRQQPGQSLTLIATANQGSEATYESGFVIDKFPISRPNLTFSTLTVSNMSPEDSSIYLCSVSVDRMKGAFFGQGTRLTVV.

The genes are TRBV7-9 and TRBJ2-1; D uncertain. The CDR3 contains 15 residues. Germline lookup yields CDR1 SEHNR and CDR2 FQNEAQ (reference sequence). Between the trimmed V and J ends, which lost 6 bases and 2 bases, there was a span of 14 bases. The CDR3 coding sequence is TGTGCCAGCAGTCCTGGGCAGTCCACCTACAATGAGCAGTTCTTC. Amino acid sequence: CASSPGQSTYNEQFF.

This chain joins TRBV30 and TRBJ1-2, with D unresolved. The CDR3 is 14 residues long. The V end lost 0 bases, the J end lost 5 bases, and 13 bases lay between the germline ends. The germline V gene encodes CDR1 GTSNPN and CDR2 SVGIG (reference sequence). The CDR3 protein is CAWSVTVEGYGYTF. CDR3 sequence (DNA): TGTGCCTGGAGTGTTACAGTAGAAGGATATGGCTACACCTTC.

This chain links TRBV30 with TRBJ1-6, with 8 positions matching TRBD1. Germline CDR1 GTSNPN, CDR2 SVGIG (reference sequence). V shed 1 base, J shed 10 bases, and the junction held 6 bases outside the gene matches. This CDR3 is 14 amino acids long. As DNA, the CDR3 is TGTGCCTGGAGTGCACAGGGGGTGAGATCACCCCTCCACTTT. Translating it yields CAWSAQGVRSPLHF.